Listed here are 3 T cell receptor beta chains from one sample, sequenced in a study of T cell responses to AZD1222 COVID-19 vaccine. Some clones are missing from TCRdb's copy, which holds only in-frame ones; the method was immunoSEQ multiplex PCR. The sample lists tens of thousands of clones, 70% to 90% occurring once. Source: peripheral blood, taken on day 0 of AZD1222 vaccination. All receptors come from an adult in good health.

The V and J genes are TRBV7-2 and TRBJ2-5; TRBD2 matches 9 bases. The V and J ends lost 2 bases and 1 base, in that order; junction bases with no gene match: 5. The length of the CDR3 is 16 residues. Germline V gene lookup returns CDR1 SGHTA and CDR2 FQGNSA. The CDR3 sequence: CASSLFGGGAQETQYF. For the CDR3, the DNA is TGTGCCAGCAGCTTATTTGGCGGGGGGGCCCAAGAGACCCAGTACTTC.

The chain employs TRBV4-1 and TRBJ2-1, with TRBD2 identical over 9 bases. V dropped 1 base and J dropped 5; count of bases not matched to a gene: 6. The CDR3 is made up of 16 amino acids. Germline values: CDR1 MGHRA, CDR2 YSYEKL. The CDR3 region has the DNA TGCGCCAGCAGCCAAGGACGGACTAGCGAGGACAATGAGCAGTTCTTC. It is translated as CASSQGRTSEDNEQFF.

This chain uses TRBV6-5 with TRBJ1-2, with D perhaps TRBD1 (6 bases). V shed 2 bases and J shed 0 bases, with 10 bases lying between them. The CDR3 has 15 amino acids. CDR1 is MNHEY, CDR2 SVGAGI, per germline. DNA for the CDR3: TGTGCCAGCAGTTACCCAGGGGAATCTAACTATGGCTACACCTTC. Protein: CASSYPGESNYGYTF.